Below, 15 T cell receptor beta chains from the same sample are listed, as sequenced in a study of blood T cell repertoires in COVID-19. TCRdb's table, derived via immunoSEQ multiplex PCR, lists solely in-frame clones and lacks some. Among more than 45,000 clones, roughly 86% were seen once, and the ten largest hold 16%. Sequencing was done on a sample of peripheral blood. All receptors come from a man in his sixties with active or convalescent COVID-19.

J is TRBJ2-2 and V is TRBV11-3; the match to TRBD1 covers 7 bases. The CDR3 has 15 residues. V was clipped by 7 bases and J by 3 bases; unmatched bases: 8. Per the germline V gene, CDR1 is SGHNT and CDR2 is YENEEA. DNA of the CDR3: TGTGCCAGCACCTCCGGGACAGTAGACACCGGGGAGCTGTTTTTT. This codes for CASTSGTVDTGELFF.

The CDR3 sequence is CASSYRGHEQYF. In DNA, the CDR3 is TGTGCCAGCAGTTACCGAGGGCACGAGCAGTACTTC. V and J are TRBV6-5 and TRBJ2-7; D is perhaps TRBD2 (5 bases). V dropped 2 bases and J dropped 5 bases, with 7 bases sitting between them. This CDR3 comprises 12 residues. Germline CDR1 is MNHEY and CDR2 is SVGAGI.

The chain is built from TRBV7-9 and TRBJ2-3; TRBD1 agrees at 9 bases. The CDR3 totals 14 residues. The germline CDR1 and CDR2 sequences are SEHNR and FQNEAQ (reference sequence). Germline trimming cut 6 bases from V and 2 bases from J; bases unmatched to any gene: 3. The CDR3 DNA reads TGTGCCAGCAGACGACAGGGGGTCACAGATACGCAGTATTTT. This translates into CASRRQGVTDTQYF.

V and J are TRBV4-1 and TRBJ1-6; no firm D call. Trimming removed 1 base at V and 12 bases at J, with 10 bases between. The V gene's germline CDR1 is MGHRA and CDR2 YSYEKL. The CDR3 loop spans 13 amino acids. CDR3 protein: CASSQVSNVPLHF. The CDR3 bases are TGCGCCAGCAGCCAAGTGTCAAATGTACCCCTCCACTTT.

J is TRBJ2-3 and V is TRBV5-1; D is uncertain. V gave up 4 bases and J gave up 3 bases, with 12 bases separating them. The CDR3 length is 14 residues. Germline V gene data show CDR1 as SGHRS and CDR2 as YFSETQ. The DNA of the CDR3 is TGCGCCAGCAGCCCGATGGCCGGGACAGATACGCAGTATTTT. This codes for CASSPMAGTDTQYF. Full variable domain (remainder filled in from reference TRBV5-1 and TRBJ2-3): KAGVTQTPRYLIKTRGQQVTLSCSPISGHRSVSWYQQTPGQGLQFLFEYFSETQRNKGNFPGRFSGRQFSNSRSEMNVSTLELGDSALYLCASSPMAGTDTQYFGPGTRLTVL.

In the case of this clone: The same CDR3 is also encoded by other DNA sequences in this sample. The V and J genes are TRBV5-1 and TRBJ1-1; weak D call: TRBD1 (6 bases). This CDR3 has 14 amino acids. Per the germline V gene, CDR1 is SGHRS and CDR2 is YFSETQ. V lost 3 bases to trimming and J lost 0 bases, with 9 bases between them. In DNA, the CDR3 is TGCGCCAGCAGCTCGACAGGAATGAACACTGAAGCTTTCTTT. It is translated as CASSSTGMNTEAFF.

The chain is built from TRBV6-4 and TRBJ2-3; TRBD2 matches 7 bases. V lost 6 bases to trimming and J lost 1 base; unmatched junction nucleotides: 4. Per the germline V gene, CDR1 is MRHNA and CDR2 is SNTAGT. The CDR3 totals 14 residues. In nucleotides, the CDR3 is TGTGCCAGCAGCCCCACTAGCGGCACAGATACGCAGTATTTT. As protein: CASSPTSGTDTQYF.

The CDR3 nucleotides read TGTGCCAGCAGTTTTGACCGGGATTCACCCCTCCACTTT. This translates into CASSFDRDSPLHF. This sequence joins TRBV12-3 or TRBV12-4 and TRBJ1-6; D unresolved. The CDR3 loop spans 13 amino acids. V was cut by 3 bases and J by 8 bases, with 8 bases left in between.

CDR3 DNA sequence: TGTGCCAGCAGTTATATGGGGAGCACTGAAGCTTTCTTT. Translated, it gives CASSYMGSTEAFF. The chain is built from TRBV6-5 and TRBJ1-1, with unresolved D. Germline loops: CDR1 MNHEY, CDR2 SVGAGI. The CDR3 is 13 amino acids. Trimming pared 3 bases from V and 4 bases from J, leaving 9 bases between.

This chain connects TRBV30 to TRBJ2-2; 13 bases match TRBD2. CDR3 size: 16 residues. Trimming cost V 4 bases and J 2 bases; bases outside gene matches: 4. In germline, CDR1 is GTSNPN, CDR2 SVGIG (reference sequence). The CDR3 DNA sequence: TGTGCCTGGACCCGACTAGCGGGGGGTAACACCGGGGAGCTGTTTTTT. Amino acid sequence: CAWTRLAGGNTGELFF.

The V call is TRBV29-1, the J call TRBJ2-7; weak D call: TRBD1 (5 bases). V was shortened by 5 bases and J by 3 bases, with 8 bases between the two germline ends. The CDR3 is 11 residues long. Germline V gene sequence: CDR1 SQVTM, CDR2 ANQGSEA. The chain's CDR3 is CSVRRGYEQYF. CDR3 DNA: TGCAGCGTTCGTAGGGGCTACGAGCAGTACTTC.

This sequence joins TRBV15 and TRBJ2-7, with D possibly matching TRBD2 (5 bases). The CDR3 runs 15 residues. Trimming took 3 bases from V and 2 from J, leaving 14 bases between them. CDR1 and CDR2 from the germline V gene are LNHNV and YYDKDF (reference sequence). The CDR3 reads CATSRDHGGTYEQYF. DNA of the CDR3: TGTGCCACCAGCAGGGACCACGGAGGCACCTACGAGCAGTACTTC.

V usage is TRBV10-3 and J usage is TRBJ1-2; D gene ambiguous. Germline V gene data show CDR1 as ENHRY and CDR2 as SYGVKD. There are 11 residues in the CDR3. Trimming stripped 0 bases from V and 7 bases from J, with 3 bases between. The DNA of the CDR3 is TGTGCCATCAGTGAGTCTAGTGGCTACACCTTC. Its protein is CAISESSGYTF.

The chain combines TRBV15 with TRBJ2-7; TRBD2 matches 7 bases. The junction had 8 bases not matched to a gene; V was cut back by 3 bases and J by 3 bases. Germline CDR1 is LNHNV and CDR2 is YYDKDF (reference sequence). This CDR3 is 15 amino acids long. The CDR3: CATSRGGVGYYEQYF. The CDR3 coding sequence is TGTGCCACCAGCAGGGGGGGGGTTGGTTACTACGAGCAGTACTTC.

This clone was seen a handful of times. The chain carries TRBV28 and TRBJ2-1, with D possibly TRBD2 on 5 matching bases. Per the germline V gene, CDR1 is MDHEN and CDR2 is SYDVKM. V was cut by 6 bases and J by 7 bases, with 19 bases left in between. The CDR3 loop spans 15 amino acids. The CDR3 DNA reads TGTGCCAGCAGAGATAGAGAGTACGGGGTGAATGAGCAGTTCTTC. Translation: CASRDREYGVNEQFF. Full variable domain (remainder filled in from reference TRBV28 and TRBJ2-1): DVKVTQSSRYLVKRTGEKVFLECVQDMDHENMFWYRQDPGLGLRLIYFSYDVKMKEKGDIPEGYSVSREKKERFSLILESASTNQTSMYLCASRDREYGVNEQFFGPGTRLTVL.